This T cell receptor (beta chain) came from a study of T cells of healthy individuals. TCRdb called the 5' RACE reads again in MiXCR, with one record for every CDR3 protein. The table has about 60,000 distinct CDR3 sequences, about 17% seen once. The V end was cut by 0 bases, the J end by 7 bases, with 13 bases between. The CDR3 runs to 15 residues. The germline V gene has CDR1 MNHNY and CDR2 SVGAGI (reference sequence). The rearrangement links TRBV6-6 to TRBJ1-5; weak D call: TRBD1 (6 bases). The sequence derives from a human donor in good health. For the CDR3, the DNA is TGTGCCAGCAGTTACTCGCCAGGGGAAAGGCAGCCCCAGCATTTT. Protein: CASSYSPGERQPQHF.